This T cell receptor beta chain derives from a study of untreated major depressive disorder (dated by TCRdb to the late 2010s). In the study overall: This cross-sectional case-control study compared T cell phenotype and TCR repertoire between antidepressant-free major depressive disorder patients and individually matched non-depressed controls. The TCRbeta sequencing followed up on differences in Vbeta 5.1, Vbeta 11 and Vbeta 22 usage that flow cytometry had shown in the whole cohort.

The CDR3 holds 14 amino acids from the cysteine to the phenylalanine. The retained sequence is limited to the CDR3, 42 bases, with the frame set at the first base. Looking up the germline V gene yields CDR1 MGHRA and CDR2 YSYEKL. V gives up 0 bases and J gives up 5 bases, and the segment between their germline ends measures 10 bases. The sample holds one count of this clone. The antigen it recognizes is unknown. No base quality information exists; no much larger clone differs at one position. Each depressed patient was pairwise matched to a non-depressed control for sex, age, current smoking status and body mass index. Every participant in the study was of European descent. To qualify, patients needed a DSM-IV diagnosis of major depressive disorder plus a Hamilton Rating Scale for Depression score of 18 or higher. For at least 8 weeks before enrollment, patients had taken no psychiatric medication of any kind, antidepressants included. Among the patients, depression severity spanned the moderate-to-severe range. All participants were excluded for major medical conditions, Axis I/II comorbidities, regular medication or illicit drug use, or drinking over 100 g alcohol weekly. From each participant, around 31 ml of peripheral blood was collected into EDTA tubes. CD4+ T cells were purified from thawed PBMCs by magnetic negative selection with the BD IMag Human CD4 T Lymphocyte Enrichment Set. Flow cytometry confirmed that the CD4+ enrichment method typically gave 90% to 95% purity. A subgroup of 4 to 6 case-control pairs, selected blind to chemokine receptor expression and flow-cytometric repertoire skewing results, was subjected to TCRbeta sequencing. Every blood sample was taken in the morning at 8:00 a.m., and Ficoll-Hypaque gradient centrifugation was used to isolate PBMCs. PBMCs were cryopreserved by gradual cooling to -80 degrees C and were kept in liquid nitrogen until assay.

The Qiagen DNeasy Blood and Tissue Kit was used to extract total genomic DNA from the purified CD4+ T cells. The TCRbeta CDR3 region, defined according to IMGT, was amplified and sequenced using immunoSEQ immunosequencing protocols. The original pipeline was this. Preprocessing of raw sequence data for PCR and sequencing error correction was performed by the immunoSEQ service. The sequence data were imported into the immunoSEQ Analyzer and were further analyzed using VDJtools v1.0.7. Patient-control differences were tested with the paired Wilcoxon signed-rank test. Not all clones reach the TCRdb copy of this immuneACCESS table, which keeps in-frame sequences only. Checked studies attribute under half of the gap to unresolved V genes and leave the rest unexplained. That table supplies the V and J calls and clone size; D and trimming were determined from the DNA. The sample data list 10,000 to 15,000 clones, and just over 90% of these were observed just once. The ten largest account for 1.7% of the sample.

Broader findings and caveats from the paper: In every sequenced subject, all of the top five TRBV05-01 clones were private clones. Strict matching and exclusion criteria produced a comparatively small study sample, limiting generalizability of findings. For the sequencing comparisons, one-tailed planned tests were applied to only three Vbeta families that had been selected in advance. In the sequencing data, TRBV25-01 and TRBV02-01 usage matched the flow-cytometry pattern without reaching statistical significance. Sequencing confirmed higher TRBV05-01 (Vbeta 5.1) usage among CD4+ T cells of depressed patients than controls, with p = 0.040 in a one-tailed test.

The rearranged chain carries TRBV4-1 and TRBJ2-5, with the D segment identity uncertain. Sequences were obtained from CD4+ T cells from PBMCs. The receptor's source is a woman aged 25 to 39 with major depressive disorder. The DNA sequence is as follows: TGCGCCAGCAGCCAAGATTCAAATCGGGAGACCCAGTACTTC. Translated, it gives CASSQDSNRETQYF.